A single sample is the source of the 5 T cell receptor beta chains below, sequenced in a study of T cell responses to AZD1222 COVID-19 vaccine. The table came from immunoSEQ multiplex PCR; TCRdb's copy has only in-frame clones and leaves some out. The sample lists 150,000 or so clones, 92% seen once, with about 1.5% in the top ten. The sequencing here drew on peripheral blood, taken on day 0 of AZD1222 vaccination. All receptors come from an adult in good health.

Here the CDR3 DNA reads TGTGCCAGCAGTCGGGCCAGCTCCTATAATTCACCCCTCCACTTT. Encoded protein: CASSRASSYNSPLHF. The rearrangement uses TRBV28 and TRBJ1-6; D remains unclear. Trimming pared 5 bases from V and 0 bases from J, leaving 8 bases between. Germline values: CDR1 MDHEN, CDR2 SYDVKM. This CDR3 comprises 15 residues.

V gene TRBV7-9 combines with J gene TRBJ2-5; no clear D. This CDR3 spans 14 amino acids. V shed 5 bases and J shed 1 base, with 11 bases lying between them. CDR1 and CDR2 (germline): SEHNR, FQNEAQ (reference sequence). For the CDR3, the DNA is TGTGCCAGCAGCCCCATCCCTGGCCAAGAGACCCAGTACTTC. It yields the protein CASSPIPGQETQYF.

This clone came up once. The chain uses TRBV6-5 and TRBJ1-1; the D gene is possibly TRBD1 (5 bases). Germline loops: CDR1 MNHEY, CDR2 SVGAGI. V was cut by 0 bases and J by 0 bases, with 8 bases left in between. The CDR3 runs to 15 residues. CDR3 sequence (DNA): TGTGCCAGCAGTTACTCGCAGGGCATGAACACTGAAGCTTTCTTT. Its protein is CASSYSQGMNTEAFF.

This chain uses TRBV18 with TRBJ1-2, with D tentatively TRBD1 (5 bases). This CDR3 contains 15 residues. Germline CDR1 reads KGHSH; CDR2 reads LQKENI. Between the trimmed V and J ends, which lost 2 bases and 5 bases, there was a span of 15 bases. CDR3 loop: CASSPEAAGRYGYTF. For the CDR3, the DNA is TGTGCCAGCTCACCAGAAGCGGCAGGGAGGTATGGCTACACCTTC.

This chain connects TRBV12-3 or TRBV12-4 to TRBJ1-2, with unresolved D. Trimming took 6 bases from V and 1 from J, leaving 9 bases between them. The CDR3 loop spans 13 amino acids. This chain's CDR3 is CASSPGINYGYTF. The CDR3 DNA reads as TGTGCCAGCAGCCCGGGGATTAACTATGGCTACACCTTC.